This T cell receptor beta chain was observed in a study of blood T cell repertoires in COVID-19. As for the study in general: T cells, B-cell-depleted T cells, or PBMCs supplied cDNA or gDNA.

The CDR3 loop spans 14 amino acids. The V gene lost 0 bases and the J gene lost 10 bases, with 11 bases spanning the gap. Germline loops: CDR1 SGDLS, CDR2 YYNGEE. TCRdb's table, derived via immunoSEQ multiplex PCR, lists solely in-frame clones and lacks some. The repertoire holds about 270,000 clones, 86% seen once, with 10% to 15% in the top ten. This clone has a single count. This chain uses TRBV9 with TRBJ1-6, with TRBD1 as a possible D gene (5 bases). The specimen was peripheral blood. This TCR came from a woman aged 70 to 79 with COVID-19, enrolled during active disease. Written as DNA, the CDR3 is TGTGCCAGCAGCGTAGCTTGGGGGGGATCACCCCTCCACTTT. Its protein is CASSVAWGGSPLHF.